Listed here are 22 T cell receptor beta chains from one sample, sequenced in a study of blood T cell repertoires in COVID-19. Using immunoSEQ multiplex PCR, the repertoire was profiled, and TCRdb retains in-frame clones only, with some absent. Of 130,000 to 150,000 clones in the sample, 84% were seen once. The sample taken for sequencing was peripheral blood. The source of these receptors is an elderly woman in a cohort sampled during active or convalescent COVID-19.

V usage is TRBV7-9 and J usage is TRBJ2-5, with 10 bases fitting TRBD1. Germline values: CDR1 SEHNR, CDR2 FQNEAQ (reference sequence). The CDR3 runs to 15 residues. With V trimmed by 1 base and J by 6 bases, 5 bases remained unmatched. This chain's CDR3 is CASSLETGGLKTQYF. The CDR3 DNA sequence: TGTGCCAGCAGCTTAGAGACAGGGGGCTTGAAGACCCAGTACTTC. The variable domain in full, with the rest retrieved from reference TRBV7-9 and TRBJ2-5, is DTGVSQNPRHKITKRGQNVTFRCDPISEHNRLYWYRQTLGQGPEFLTYFQNEAQLEKSRLLSDRFSAERPKGSFSTLEIQRTEQGDSAMYLCASSLETGGLKTQYFGPGTRLLVL.

The J gene is TRBJ2-1, the V gene TRBV24-1, with 8 nucleotides matching TRBD2. Germline V gene lookup returns CDR1 KGHDR and CDR2 SFDVKD. The CDR3 length is 14 residues. The junction had 1 base not matched to a gene; V was cut back by 0 bases and J by 7 bases. The CDR3 DNA reads as TGTGCCACCAGTGATTTGAGCGGGGGTAATGAGCAGTTCTTC. This sequence encodes CATSDLSGGNEQFF.

The chain combines TRBV16 with TRBJ1-5; no firm D call. In germline, CDR1 is KGHSY, CDR2 FQNENV. The germline V and J ends were trimmed by 4 bases and 15 bases, with 13 bases remaining between them. This CDR3 is 11 amino acids long. CDR3 residues: CASSLKRGLHF. CDR3 nucleotides: TGTGCCAGCAGCCTGAAGAGAGGGTTGCATTTT.

This chain links TRBV18 with TRBJ2-3, with TRBD2 matching 7 bases. V trimming: 4 bases; J trimming: 6 bases; junction bases outside the gene matches: 7. The V gene's germline CDR1 is KGHSH and CDR2 LQKENI. This CDR3 is built from 14 residues. The chain's CDR3 is CASSLAGDRDTQYF. For the CDR3, the DNA is TGTGCCAGCTCACTGGCGGGGGACCGGGATACGCAGTATTTT.

The V and J genes are TRBV4-2 and TRBJ2-5, with D possibly matching TRBD2 (6 bases). V shed 5 bases and J shed 4 bases, with 14 bases lying between them. CDR1 is LGHNA and CDR2 is YNFKEQ in the germline V gene. The CDR3 sequence is 14 residues long. The CDR3 nucleotides are TGTGCCAGCAGCTCTCCAGCGGGTCCAGAGACCCAGTACTTC. It specifies CASSSPAGPETQYF.

There are a few counts of this clone. This chain links TRBV7-2 with TRBJ2-1; the match to TRBD2 covers 14 bases. The V and J ends lost 5 bases and 6 bases, in that order; junction bases with no gene match: 6. The germline V gene has CDR1 SGHTA and CDR2 FQGNSA. The CDR3 length is 16 residues. CDR3 amino acids: CASSPRLAGGFNEQFF. CDR3 coding DNA: TGTGCCAGCAGCCCAAGACTAGCGGGGGGGTTCAATGAGCAGTTCTTC.

This chain uses TRBV9 with TRBJ1-6, with a weak D call TRBD1 (5 bases). In germline, CDR1 is SGDLS, CDR2 YYNGEE. The CDR3 is made up of 15 amino acids. V lost 4 bases to trimming and J lost 6 bases, with 14 bases between them. The CDR3 is CASSRGRGLNSPLHF. DNA of the CDR3: TGTGCCAGCAGCCGGGGGAGGGGACTTAATTCACCCCTCCACTTT.

The rearrangement links TRBV5-1 to TRBJ2-5, with 7 positions matching TRBD2. Germline V gives CDR1 SGHRS, CDR2 YFSETQ. Trimming removed 4 bases from V and 3 bases from J; junction bases left unmatched: 3. This CDR3 has 13 residues. The CDR3 sequence: CASSPGTKETQYF. For the CDR3, the DNA is TGCGCCAGCAGCCCGGGGACTAAAGAGACCCAGTACTTC.

The chain is built from TRBV5-4 and TRBJ1-4, with TRBD1 matching 8 bases. The J segment lost 2 bases and the V segment lost 4 bases, leaving 4 bases of the junction unmatched. Germline-derived CDR1 and CDR2 are SGHNT and YYREEE (reference sequence). This CDR3 is built from 15 residues. The CDR3 here is CASSTRTGTNEKLFF. The CDR3 DNA reads TGTGCCAGCAGCACACGGACAGGGACTAATGAAAAACTGTTTTTT.

The CDR3 DNA is TGTGCCATCAGTGAGTATGTGACAAAGAATGAAGCTTTCTTT. Protein product: CAISEYVTKNEAFF. The rearrangement uses TRBV10-3 and TRBJ1-1; no clear D gene. Trimming removed 1 base at V and 7 bases at J, with 13 bases between. The CDR3 has 14 residues. Germline CDR1 and CDR2: ENHRY and SYGVKD.

The J gene is TRBJ1-4, the V gene TRBV28, with TRBD1 as a possible D gene (6 bases). CDR1 MDHEN and CDR2 SYDVKM come from the germline V gene. The CDR3 runs 18 residues. V gave up 6 bases and J gave up 8 bases, with 28 bases separating them. CDR3 protein: CASSLMGVLGQMGEKLFF. The CDR3 bases are TGTGCCAGCAGCCTTATGGGGGTTCTGGGACAAATGGGCGAAAAACTGTTTTTT.

The chain combines TRBV6-5 with TRBJ1-5, with D tentatively TRBD1 (5 bases). The CDR3 runs to 15 residues. Trimming took off 8 bases at V and 3 bases at J, with 17 bases between the two ends. CDR1 and CDR2 from the germline V gene are MNHEY and SVGAGI. The CDR3 is CASLSFPGSNQPQHF. CDR3 nucleotides: TGTGCCAGCTTATCATTCCCAGGGTCCAATCAGCCCCAGCATTTT.

The chain combines TRBV12-3 or TRBV12-4 with TRBJ2-1; D remains ambiguous. V gave up 1 base and J gave up 8 bases, with 9 bases separating them. This CDR3 spans 13 amino acids. The CDR3 is CASSLVSGHEQFF. The CDR3 bases are TGTGCCAGCAGTTTAGTCTCAGGCCATGAGCAGTTCTTC.

The genes are TRBV5-1 and TRBJ2-3; TRBD2 matches at 8 bases. Germline V gene sequence: CDR1 SGHRS, CDR2 YFSETQ. Trimming took 4 bases from V and 2 from J; bases not matched to a gene: 12. CDR3 length: 17 residues. The CDR3 loop is CASSPGLGGGSTDTQYF. The CDR3 bases are TGCGCCAGCAGCCCGGGTTTAGGCGGGGGGTCCACAGATACGCAGTATTTT.

This chain connects TRBV7-6 to TRBJ2-3, with 7 bases fitting TRBD2. Germline CDR1 and CDR2: SGHVS and FNYEAQ. Trimming removed 4 bases from V and 2 bases from J; junction bases left unmatched: 6. The CDR3 is 15 amino acids. The CDR3 sequence: CASSYGAGPTDTQYF. In DNA, the CDR3 is TGTGCCAGCAGCTACGGAGCGGGACCCACAGATACGCAGTATTTT.

This chain links TRBV18 with TRBJ1-1, with 9 bases lining up with TRBD1. The CDR3 runs to 15 residues. The junction had 11 bases not matched to a gene; V was cut back by 6 bases and J by 6 bases. Germline V CDR1 and CDR2: KGHSH, LQKENI. This CDR3 reads CASSFTQGALPEAFF. Here the CDR3 DNA reads TGTGCCAGCTCGTTTACACAGGGGGCTCTCCCTGAAGCTTTCTTT.

The genes are TRBV6-2 or TRBV6-3 and TRBJ1-5; D call uncertain. V was pared by 2 bases and J by 4 bases, with 12 bases between. The CDR3 totals 15 residues. From germline, CDR1 is MNHEY and CDR2 SVGEGT. CDR3 DNA: TGTGCCAGCAGTTACAGTGCGGTTGGGAATCAGCCCCAGCATTTT. Its protein product is CASSYSAVGNQPQHF.

This chain joins TRBV4-3 and TRBJ1-1, with D perhaps TRBD1 (5 bases). The germline gives CDR1 LGHNA, CDR2 YSLEER. CDR3 length: 21 amino acids. V lost 4 bases and J 3 bases, leaving 33 bases between the germline ends. CDR3 loop: CASSRLEGAGHIPFGDTEAFF. The CDR3 DNA is TGCGCCAGCAGCCGCCTTGAAGGAGCAGGGCACATCCCGTTCGGAGACACTGAAGCTTTCTTT.

The V call is TRBV7-6, the J call TRBJ2-2; 10 bases match TRBD2. Germline values: CDR1 SGHVS, CDR2 FNYEAQ. CDR3 length equals 17 residues. The ends lost 5 bases at V and 4 bases at J; junction bases unmatched: 10. CDR3 DNA: TGTGCCAGCAGCCTTTTACCTAGCGGGGGCGGCACCGGGGAGCTGTTTTTT. Its protein is CASSLLPSGGGTGELFF.

This chain links TRBV5-1 with TRBJ2-1; D perhaps matches TRBD2 (6 bases). Germline V gives CDR1 SGHRS, CDR2 YFSETQ. Trimming cost V 2 bases and J 5 bases, with 11 bases left between them. The CDR3 has 14 amino acids. CDR3 nucleotide sequence: TGCGCCAGCAGCTTACTAGCTACGGACAATGAGCAGTTCTTC. Translated, it gives CASSLLATDNEQFF.

This rearrangement joins TRBV3-1 (or the pseudogene TRBV3-2) to TRBJ2-1, with TRBD2 matching 9 bases. Germline V CDR1 and CDR2: LGHDT, YNNKEL (reference sequence). This CDR3 comprises 14 residues. With 4 bases clipped from V and 2 bases from J, the junction kept 0 bases outside the gene matches. CDR3 sequence reads: CASSPSGTYNEQFF. The DNA for the CDR3 is TGTGCCAGCAGCCCTAGCGGGACCTACAATGAGCAGTTCTTC.

The rearrangement links TRBV11-2 to TRBJ2-5; D unresolved. Germline V lookup: CDR1 SGHAT, CDR2 FQNNGV. The V end lost 5 bases, the J end lost 2 bases, and 9 bases lay between the germline ends. The CDR3 totals 13 residues. CDR3 protein: CASSPTVQETQYF. The CDR3 coding sequence is TGTGCCAGCAGCCCAACAGTACAAGAGACCCAGTACTTC.